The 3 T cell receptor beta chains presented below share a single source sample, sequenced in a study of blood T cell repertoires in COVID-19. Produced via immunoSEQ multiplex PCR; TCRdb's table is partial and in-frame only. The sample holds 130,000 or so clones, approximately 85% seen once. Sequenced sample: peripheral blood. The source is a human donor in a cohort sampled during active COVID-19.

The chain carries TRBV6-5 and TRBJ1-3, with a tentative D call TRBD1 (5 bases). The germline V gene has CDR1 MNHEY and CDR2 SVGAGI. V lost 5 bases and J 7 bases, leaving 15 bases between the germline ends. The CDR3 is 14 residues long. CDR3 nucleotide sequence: TGTGCCAGCAGTCCCCTGGGCAGGGCGAACACCATATATTTT. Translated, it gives CASSPLGRANTIYF.

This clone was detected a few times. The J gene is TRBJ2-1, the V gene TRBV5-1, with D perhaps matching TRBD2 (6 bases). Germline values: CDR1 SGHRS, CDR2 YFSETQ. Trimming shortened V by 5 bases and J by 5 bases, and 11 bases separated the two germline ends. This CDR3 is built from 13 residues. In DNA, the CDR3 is TGCGCCAGCAGGAGTTTAGCGGACAATGAGCAGTTCTTC. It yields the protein CASRSLADNEQFF.

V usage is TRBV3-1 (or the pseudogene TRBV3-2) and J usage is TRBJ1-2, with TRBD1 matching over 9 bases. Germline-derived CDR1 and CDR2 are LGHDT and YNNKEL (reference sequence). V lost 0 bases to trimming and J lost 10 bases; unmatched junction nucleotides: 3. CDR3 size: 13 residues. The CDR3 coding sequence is TGTGCCAGCAGCCAAGATCGGACAGGGGACTACACCTTC. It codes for CASSQDRTGDYTF.